Listed here are 3 T cell receptor beta chains from one sample, sequenced in a study of cytotoxic CD8 clonotypes in ibrutinib-treated CLL. Clones were read by immunoSEQ multiplex PCR, and TCRdb kept only the in-frame ones, dropping some. The sample records about 160,000 clones, 70% to 85% being singletons. The sequenced sample was PBMCs, obtained after 24 months of ibrutinib treatment. The source is a human donor with chronic lymphocytic leukemia.

The chain employs TRBV7-2 and TRBJ1-1; D is unresolved. CDR3 length: 13 amino acids. Germline V gives CDR1 SGHTA, CDR2 FQGNSA. The V gene lost 1 base and the J gene lost 6 bases, with 9 bases spanning the gap. CDR3 region: CASSLGGRAEAFF. In nucleotides, the CDR3 is TGTGCCAGCAGCTTAGGCGGACGGGCTGAAGCTTTCTTT.

The genes are TRBV6-5 and TRBJ1-4, with TRBD1 identical over 7 bases. CDR1 and CDR2 from the germline V gene are MNHEY and SVGAGI. V lost 7 bases and J lost 4; bases outside the gene matches: 9. The CDR3 is 15 residues long. The CDR3 sequence: CASTWGGTVNEKLFF. CDR3 DNA: TGTGCCAGCACGTGGGGCGGGACAGTTAATGAAAAACTGTTTTTT.

This sequence joins TRBV6-1 and TRBJ2-3, with 9 bases fitting TRBD2. In germline, CDR1 is MNHNS, CDR2 SASEGT. V was pared by 2 bases and J by 3 bases, with 9 bases of the junction left unmatched. The CDR3 runs 17 residues. The CDR3 sequence: CASSERFLAGTTDTQYF. Written as DNA, the CDR3 is TGTGCCAGCAGTGAAAGGTTTCTAGCGGGGACGACAGATACGCAGTATTTT.